The table lists the clone carrying this T cell receptor (beta chain) with many counts. This entry is derived from a study of human T cells and chemical hapten exposure. Described time point: pre-sensitization, week 0. Treatment reported: therapeutic diphenylcyclopropenone sensitization with weekly scalp DPC. There are 12 residues in the CDR3. Germline CDR1 and CDR2: SGHVS and FQNEAQ. V lost 4 bases, J lost 10 bases, and 5 bases stayed unmatched. The library tagged each cDNA molecule with unique molecular identifiers. One entry per CDR3 protein results from TCRdb running MiXCR on the RACE reads. The table has about 87,000 distinct CDR3 sequences, 9.6% seen once; the top ten hold approximately 3.9%.

The chain combines TRBV7-8 with TRBJ2-7; 9 bases match TRBD2. Source: whole blood, taken in connection with sensitization to the hapten diphenylcyclopropenone (DPC). The sequence was collected from a woman in her thirties or forties with alopecia areata. Some clones in this sample may be carry-over from other donors' samples. In nucleotides, the CDR3 is TGTGCCAGCAGCTCGGGACTAGCCGACCAGTACTTC. It yields the protein CASSSGLADQYF.